This passage covers 4 T cell receptor beta chains from one sample sequenced in a study of T cell repertoires in cytomegalovirus infection. One entry per CDR3 protein results from TCRdb running MiXCR on the reads. Of nearly 650,000 distinct CDR3 sequences detected, less than 25% appear once; the ten largest clones hold roughly 8%. The specimen sequenced was CD8+ T cells from PBMCs. Every receptor here comes from a human donor in good health (CMV status not recorded). Some clones in this sample may be carry-over from other donors' samples.

This clonotype was seen a few times. V gene TRBV10-3 combines with J gene TRBJ2-1; no clear D. From germline, CDR1 is ENHRY and CDR2 SYGVKD. The CDR3 totals 13 residues. V was shortened by 5 bases and J by 9 bases, with 14 bases between the two germline ends. CDR3 bases: TGTGCCATCAGTCTGACTCGGACGGCTGAGCAGTTCTTC. Translated: CAISLTRTAEQFF.

The V and J genes are TRBV6-2 or TRBV6-3 and TRBJ2-7; possibly TRBD2 for D (7 bases). V lost 5 bases, J lost 3 bases, and 14 bases lay in between. CDR3 length: 14 amino acids. Germline-derived CDR1 and CDR2 are MNHEY and SVGEGT. The CDR3 spells CASSHYREGYEQYV. In DNA, the CDR3 is TGTGCCAGCAGTCACTACAGGGAGGGCTACGAGCAGTACGTC.

This clonotype was picked up a small number of times. In nucleotides, the CDR3 is TGCAGCGCCGGGGCCGATAATGAAAAACTGTTTTTT. The encoded protein is CSAGADNEKLFF. V and J are TRBV29-1 and TRBJ1-4, with TRBD1 as a possible D gene (5 bases). From germline, CDR1 is SQVTM and CDR2 ANQGSEA. The CDR3 has 12 amino acids. Trimming shortened V by 7 bases and J by 4 bases, and 10 bases separated the two germline ends.

This clonotype was seen a handful of times. V and J are TRBV29-1 and TRBJ2-3; 7 bases match TRBD1. Trimming at V came to 3 bases and at J to 4 bases, leaving 4 bases not matched to a gene. This CDR3 spans 13 amino acids. CDR1 and CDR2 (germline): SQVTM, ANQGSEA. CDR3 sequence reads: CSVDFGTADTQYF. CDR3 DNA: TGCAGCGTTGACTTTGGGACAGCAGATACGCAGTATTTT.